This TCR beta chain was profiled in a study of OX40 agonist ivuxolimab in advanced cancers. Germline-derived CDR1 and CDR2 are WNHNN and SYGVQD (reference sequence). The J segment lost 3 bases and the V segment lost 4 bases, leaving 7 bases of the junction unmatched. The CDR3 length is 15 residues. Assay: immunoSEQ multiplex PCR; the TCRdb copy retains only in-frame clones and omits some. In the table there are around 80,000 clones, about 91% of which are singletons. Autoimmune disease history or systemic immunosuppression led to patients being barred. The timepoints at which blood was sampled were baseline, cycle 4 day 1, and cycle 7 day 1.

The specimen comprised CD4+ or CD8+ T cells sorted from blood, sampled in a trial of the OX40 agonist ivuxolimab. The V call is TRBV10-1, the J call TRBJ2-7, with TRBD1 identical over 9 bases. The clonotype was recovered from an adult with an advanced solid tumor such as melanoma, head and neck, liver or kidney cancer. CDR3: CASSVSGQGNYEQYF. Here the CDR3 DNA reads TGCGCCAGCAGTGTCTCGGGACAGGGAAACTACGAGCAGTACTTC.